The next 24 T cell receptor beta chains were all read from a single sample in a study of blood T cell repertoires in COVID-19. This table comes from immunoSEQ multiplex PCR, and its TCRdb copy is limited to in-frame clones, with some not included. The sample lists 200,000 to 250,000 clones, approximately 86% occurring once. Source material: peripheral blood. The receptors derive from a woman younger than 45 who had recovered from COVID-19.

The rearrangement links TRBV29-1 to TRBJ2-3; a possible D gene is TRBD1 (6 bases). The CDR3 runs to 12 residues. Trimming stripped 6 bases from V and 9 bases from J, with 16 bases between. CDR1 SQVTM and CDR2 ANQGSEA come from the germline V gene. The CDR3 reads CSVPGASWTQYF. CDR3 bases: TGCAGCGTCCCAGGGGCTAGTTGGACGCAGTATTTT.

In DNA form, the CDR3 reads TGTGCCAGCAGCAGCCGGGACAGAGGCAATCAGCCCCAGCATTTT. Its translation is CASSSRDRGNQPQHF. This rearrangement joins TRBV21-1 to TRBJ1-5; no DNA check was done on the table's D call, TRBD1. TRBV21-1 is a documented pseudogene. The CDR3 has 15 amino acids.

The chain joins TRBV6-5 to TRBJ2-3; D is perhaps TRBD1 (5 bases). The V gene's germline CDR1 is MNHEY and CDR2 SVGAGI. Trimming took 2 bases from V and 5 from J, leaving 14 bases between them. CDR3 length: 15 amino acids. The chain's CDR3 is CASSYVAGPIDTQYF. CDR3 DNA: TGTGCCAGCAGTTACGTTGCAGGGCCGATAGATACGCAGTATTTT.

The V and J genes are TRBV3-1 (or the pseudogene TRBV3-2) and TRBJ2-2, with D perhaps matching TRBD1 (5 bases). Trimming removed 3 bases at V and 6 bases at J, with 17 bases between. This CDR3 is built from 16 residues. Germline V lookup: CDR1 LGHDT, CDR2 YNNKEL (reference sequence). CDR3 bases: TGTGCCAGCAGCCACGATCCACCGATAGGGGCCGGGGAGCTGTTTTTT. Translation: CASSHDPPIGAGELFF.

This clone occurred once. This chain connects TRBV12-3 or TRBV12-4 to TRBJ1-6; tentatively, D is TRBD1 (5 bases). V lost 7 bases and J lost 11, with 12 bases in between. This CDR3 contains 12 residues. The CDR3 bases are TGTGCCAGCAAACCAGGGTTAGCACCCCTCCACTTT. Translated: CASKPGLAPLHF.

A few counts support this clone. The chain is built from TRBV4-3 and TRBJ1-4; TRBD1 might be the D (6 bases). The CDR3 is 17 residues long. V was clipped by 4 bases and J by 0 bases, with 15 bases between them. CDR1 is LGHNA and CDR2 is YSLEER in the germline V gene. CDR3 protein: CASSRARGGATNEKLFF. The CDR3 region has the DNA TGCGCCAGCAGCCGAGCACGTGGGGGCGCAACTAATGAAAAACTGTTTTTT.

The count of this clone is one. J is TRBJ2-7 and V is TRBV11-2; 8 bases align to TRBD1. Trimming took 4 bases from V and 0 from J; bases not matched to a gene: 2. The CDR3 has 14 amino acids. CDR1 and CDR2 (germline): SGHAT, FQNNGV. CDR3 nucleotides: TGTGCCAGCAGCTACACAGGGGGCTCCTACGAGCAGTACTTC. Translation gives CASSYTGGSYEQYF.

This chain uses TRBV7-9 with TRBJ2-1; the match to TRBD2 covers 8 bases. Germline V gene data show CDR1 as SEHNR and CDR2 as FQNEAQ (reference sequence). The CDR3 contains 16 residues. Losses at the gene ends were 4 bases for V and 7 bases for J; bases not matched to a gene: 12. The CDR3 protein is CASSSPRGGSGNEQFF. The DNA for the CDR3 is TGTGCCAGCAGCTCCCCCCGGGGGGGCTCTGGAAATGAGCAGTTCTTC.

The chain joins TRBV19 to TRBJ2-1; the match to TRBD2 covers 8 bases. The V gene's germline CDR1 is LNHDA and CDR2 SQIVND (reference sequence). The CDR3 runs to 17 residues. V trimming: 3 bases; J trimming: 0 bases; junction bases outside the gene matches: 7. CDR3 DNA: TGTGCCAGTAGTATGGTATCGGGGGGGAACTCCTACAATGAGCAGTTCTTC. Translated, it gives CASSMVSGGNSYNEQFF.

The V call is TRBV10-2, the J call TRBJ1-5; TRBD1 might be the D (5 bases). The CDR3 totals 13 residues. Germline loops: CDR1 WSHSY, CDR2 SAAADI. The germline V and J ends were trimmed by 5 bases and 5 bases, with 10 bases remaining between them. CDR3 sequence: CASSPRVDQPQHF. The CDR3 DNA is TGCGCCAGCAGTCCCAGGGTGGATCAGCCCCAGCATTTT.

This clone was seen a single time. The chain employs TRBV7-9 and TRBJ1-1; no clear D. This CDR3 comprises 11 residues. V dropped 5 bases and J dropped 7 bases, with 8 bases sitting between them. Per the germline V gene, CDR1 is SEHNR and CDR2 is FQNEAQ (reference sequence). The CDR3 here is CASSPKFEAFF. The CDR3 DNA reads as TGTGCCAGCAGCCCTAAATTTGAAGCTTTCTTT. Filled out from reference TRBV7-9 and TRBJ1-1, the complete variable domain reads DTGVSQNPRHKITKRGQNVTFRCDPISEHNRLYWYRQTLGQGPEFLTYFQNEAQLEKSRLLSDRFSAERPKGSFSTLEIQRTEQGDSAMYLCASSPKFEAFFGQGTRLTVV.

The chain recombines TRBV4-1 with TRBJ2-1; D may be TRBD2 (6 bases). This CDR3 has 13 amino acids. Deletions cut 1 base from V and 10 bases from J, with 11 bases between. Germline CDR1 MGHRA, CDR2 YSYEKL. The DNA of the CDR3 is TGCGCCAGCAGCCAAGTTGGGGGGATGGAGCAGTTCTTC. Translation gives CASSQVGGMEQFF.

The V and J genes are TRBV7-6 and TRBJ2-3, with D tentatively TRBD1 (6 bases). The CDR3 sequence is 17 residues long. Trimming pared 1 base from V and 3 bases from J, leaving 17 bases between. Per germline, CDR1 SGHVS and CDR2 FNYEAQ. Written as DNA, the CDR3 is TGTGCCAGCAGCTTAGGGGCAATAGGGGGTGCGACAGATACGCAGTATTTT. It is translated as CASSLGAIGGATDTQYF. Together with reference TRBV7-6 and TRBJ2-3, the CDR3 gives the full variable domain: GAGVSQSPRYKVTKRGQDVALRCDPISGHVSLYWYRQALGQGPEFLTYFNYEAQQDKSGLPNDRFSAERPEGSISTLTIQRTEQRDSAMYRCASSLGAIGGATDTQYFGPGTRLTVL.

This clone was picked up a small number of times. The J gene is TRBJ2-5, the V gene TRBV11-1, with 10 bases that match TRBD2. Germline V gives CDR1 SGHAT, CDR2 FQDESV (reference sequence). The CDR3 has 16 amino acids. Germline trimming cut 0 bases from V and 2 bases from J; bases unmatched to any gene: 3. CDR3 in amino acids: CASSLARSGGQETQYF. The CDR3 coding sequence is TGTGCCAGCAGCTTAGCGCGTAGCGGGGGGCAAGAGACCCAGTACTTC. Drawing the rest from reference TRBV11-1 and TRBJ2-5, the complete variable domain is EAEVAQSPRYKITEKSQAVAFWCDPISGHATLYWYRQILGQGPELLVQFQDESVVDDSQLPKDRFSAERLKGVDSTLKIQPAELGDSAMYLCASSLARSGGQETQYFGPGTRLLVL.

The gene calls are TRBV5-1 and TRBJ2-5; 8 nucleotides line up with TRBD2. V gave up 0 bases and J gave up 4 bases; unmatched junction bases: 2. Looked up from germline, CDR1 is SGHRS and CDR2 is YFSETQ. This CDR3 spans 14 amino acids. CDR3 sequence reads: CASSLAGGAETQYF. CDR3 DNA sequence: TGCGCCAGCAGCTTGGCCGGGGGGGCAGAGACCCAGTACTTC.

CDR3 coding DNA: TGTGCCAGCAGCTTGACTAGCGGGGGGGGAGAGACCCAGTACTTC. Protein: CASSLTSGGGETQYF. The chain employs TRBV3-1 (or the pseudogene TRBV3-2) and TRBJ2-5; 14 bases are shared with TRBD2. The CDR3 covers 15 residues. J lost 4 bases, V lost 5 bases, and 3 bases had no gene match. Germline V CDR1 and CDR2: LGHDT, YNNKEL (reference sequence).

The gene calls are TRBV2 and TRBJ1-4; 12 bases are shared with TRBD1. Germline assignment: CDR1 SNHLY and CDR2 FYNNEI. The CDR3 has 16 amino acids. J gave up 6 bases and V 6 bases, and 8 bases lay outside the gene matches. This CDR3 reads CASRDGTGGRYEKLFF. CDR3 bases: TGTGCCAGCAGAGACGGGACAGGGGGCCGTTATGAAAAACTGTTTTTT.

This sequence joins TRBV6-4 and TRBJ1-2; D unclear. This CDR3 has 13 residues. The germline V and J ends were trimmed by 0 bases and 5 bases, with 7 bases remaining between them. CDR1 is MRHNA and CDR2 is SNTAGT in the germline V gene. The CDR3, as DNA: TGTGCCAGCAGTGACTCAGGAGGATATGGCTACACCTTC. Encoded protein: CASSDSGGYGYTF.

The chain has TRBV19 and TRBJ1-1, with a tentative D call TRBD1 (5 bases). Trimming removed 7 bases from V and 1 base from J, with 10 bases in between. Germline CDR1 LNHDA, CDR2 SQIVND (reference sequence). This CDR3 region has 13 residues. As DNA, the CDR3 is TGTGCCAGTATGCGAGACAGGAACACTGAAGCTTTCTTT. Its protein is CASMRDRNTEAFF.

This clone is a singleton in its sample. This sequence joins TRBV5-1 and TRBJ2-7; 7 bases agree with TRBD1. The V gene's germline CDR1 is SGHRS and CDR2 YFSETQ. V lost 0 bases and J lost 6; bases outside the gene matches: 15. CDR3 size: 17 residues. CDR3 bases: TGCGCCAGCAGCTTGGCCAGCACCCCCCCAGGGGGAAGCGAGCAGTACTTC. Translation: CASSLASTPPGGSEQYF.

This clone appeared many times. The CDR3 loop reads CASRLAGAGNEQFF. For the CDR3, the DNA is TGCGCCAGCAGACTAGCGGGGGCCGGCAATGAGCAGTTCTTC. V and J are TRBV10-2 and TRBJ2-1; TRBD2 agrees at 11 bases. V shed 6 bases, J shed 6 bases, and the junction held 4 bases outside the gene matches. This CDR3 has 14 residues. CDR1 and CDR2 (germline): WSHSY, SAAADI.

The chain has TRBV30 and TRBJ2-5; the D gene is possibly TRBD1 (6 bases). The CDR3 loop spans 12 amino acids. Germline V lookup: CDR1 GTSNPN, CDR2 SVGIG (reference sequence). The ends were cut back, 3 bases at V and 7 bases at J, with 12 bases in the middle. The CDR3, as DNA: TGTGCCTGGAGAGGTGAAGGGGGGACCCAGTACTTC. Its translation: CAWRGEGGTQYF.

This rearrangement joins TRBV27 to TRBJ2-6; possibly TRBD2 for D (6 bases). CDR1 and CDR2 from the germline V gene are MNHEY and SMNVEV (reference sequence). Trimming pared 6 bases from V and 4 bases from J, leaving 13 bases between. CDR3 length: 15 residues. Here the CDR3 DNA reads TGTGCCAGCAGCCCTTGGGGGGAAGGGGCCAACGTCCTGACTTTC. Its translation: CASSPWGEGANVLTF.

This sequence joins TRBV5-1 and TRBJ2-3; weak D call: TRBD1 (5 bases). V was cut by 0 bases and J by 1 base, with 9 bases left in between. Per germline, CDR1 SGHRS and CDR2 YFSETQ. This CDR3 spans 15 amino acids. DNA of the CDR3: TGCGCCAGCAGCTTGGGGGAAGGGGGCACAGATACGCAGTATTTT. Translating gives CASSLGEGGTDTQYF.